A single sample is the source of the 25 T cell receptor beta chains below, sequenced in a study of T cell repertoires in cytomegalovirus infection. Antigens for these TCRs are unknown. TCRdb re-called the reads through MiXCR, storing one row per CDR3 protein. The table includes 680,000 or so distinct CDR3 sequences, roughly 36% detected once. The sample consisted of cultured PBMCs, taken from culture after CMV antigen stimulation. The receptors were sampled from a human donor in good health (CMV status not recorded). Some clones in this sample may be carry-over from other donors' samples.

The CDR3: CASSLQYLYGYTF. The CDR3 nucleotides read TGTGCCAGCAGTTTGCAGTATCTTTATGGCTACACCTTC. The genes are TRBV12-3 or TRBV12-4 and TRBJ1-2; D remains unclear. The CDR3 contains 13 residues. The V end lost 3 bases, the J end lost 5 bases, and 10 bases lay between the germline ends.

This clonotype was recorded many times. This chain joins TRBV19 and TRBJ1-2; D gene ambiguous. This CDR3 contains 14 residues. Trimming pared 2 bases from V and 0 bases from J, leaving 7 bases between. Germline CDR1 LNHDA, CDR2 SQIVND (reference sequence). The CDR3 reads CASSIRPSNYGYTF. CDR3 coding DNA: TGTGCCAGTAGTATACGGCCCTCTAACTATGGCTACACCTTC.

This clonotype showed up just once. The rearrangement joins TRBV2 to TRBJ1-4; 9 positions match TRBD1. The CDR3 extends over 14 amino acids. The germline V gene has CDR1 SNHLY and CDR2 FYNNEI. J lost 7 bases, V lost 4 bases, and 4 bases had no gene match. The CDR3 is CASSVMGQGEKLFF. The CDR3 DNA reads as TGTGCCAGCAGTGTTATGGGACAGGGTGAAAAACTGTTTTTT.

The CDR3 region is CASSFNRRPLDTQYF. The CDR3, as DNA: TGTGCCAGCAGCTTTAATCGGCGGCCTCTCGATACGCAGTATTTT. V usage is TRBV7-4 and J usage is TRBJ2-3; D is undetermined. The germline gives CDR1 SGHVT, CDR2 SQSDAQ. The CDR3 has 15 residues. Trimming removed 3 bases from V and 6 bases from J, with 16 bases in between.

The CDR3 nucleotides are TGTGCCAGCTCCAGGACCACCACAGATACGCAGTATTTT. This sequence encodes CASSRTTTDTQYF. This chain joins TRBV27 and TRBJ2-3; no firm D call. CDR1 and CDR2 from the germline V gene are MNHEY and SMNVEV (reference sequence). The CDR3 has 13 amino acids. V was trimmed by 8 bases and J by 2 bases, leaving 11 bases between them.

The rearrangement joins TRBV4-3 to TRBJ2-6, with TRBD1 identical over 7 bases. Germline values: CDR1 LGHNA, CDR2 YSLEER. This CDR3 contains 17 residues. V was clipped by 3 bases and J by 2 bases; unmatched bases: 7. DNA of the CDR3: TGCGCCAGCAGCCAGGAAGAGCAGGGGGCTGGGGCCAACGTCCTGACTTTC. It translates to CASSQEEQGAGANVLTF.

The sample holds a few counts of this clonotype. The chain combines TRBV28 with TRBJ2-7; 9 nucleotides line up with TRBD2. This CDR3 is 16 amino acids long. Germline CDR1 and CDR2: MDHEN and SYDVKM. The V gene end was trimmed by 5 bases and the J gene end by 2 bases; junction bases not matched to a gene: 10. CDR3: CASSAQRLAVPYEQYF. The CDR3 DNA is TGTGCCAGCAGTGCTCAGAGACTAGCGGTACCCTACGAGCAGTACTTC.

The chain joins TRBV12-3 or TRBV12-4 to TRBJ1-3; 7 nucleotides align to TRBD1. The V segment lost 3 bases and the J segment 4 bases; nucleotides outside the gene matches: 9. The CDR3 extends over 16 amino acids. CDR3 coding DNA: TGTGCCAGCAGTTTCGCGTACAGGGGAGCCGGAAACACCATATATTTT. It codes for CASSFAYRGAGNTIYF.

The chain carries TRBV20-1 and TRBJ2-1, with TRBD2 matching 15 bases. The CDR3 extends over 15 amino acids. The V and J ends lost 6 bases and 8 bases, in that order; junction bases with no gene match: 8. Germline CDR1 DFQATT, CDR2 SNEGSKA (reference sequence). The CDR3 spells CSANPGTSGGYEQFF. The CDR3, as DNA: TGCAGTGCCAACCCTGGGACTAGCGGGGGGTATGAGCAGTTCTTC.

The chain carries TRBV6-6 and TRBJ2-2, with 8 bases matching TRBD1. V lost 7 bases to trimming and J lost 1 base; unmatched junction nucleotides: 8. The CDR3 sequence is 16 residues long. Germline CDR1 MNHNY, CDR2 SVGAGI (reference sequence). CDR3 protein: CASILTGTGNTGELFF. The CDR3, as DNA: TGTGCCAGCATCCTAACAGGGACAGGGAACACCGGGGAGCTGTTTTTT.

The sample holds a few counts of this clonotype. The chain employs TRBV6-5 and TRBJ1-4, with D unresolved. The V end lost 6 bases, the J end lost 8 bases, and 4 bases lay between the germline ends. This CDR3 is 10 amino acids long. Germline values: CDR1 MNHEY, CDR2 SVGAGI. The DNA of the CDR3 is TGTGCCAGCAGGGGCGAAAAACTGTTTTTT. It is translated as CASRGEKLFF.

For the CDR3, the DNA is TGTGCCTGGCGACTAGCAGATACGCAGTATTTT. Amino acid sequence: CAWRLADTQYF. The rearrangement uses TRBV30 and TRBJ2-3; D is perhaps TRBD2 (6 bases). CDR1 is GTSNPN and CDR2 is SVGIG in the germline V gene (reference sequence). With 5 bases removed from V and 4 bases from J, the gap between germline ends came to 7 bases. CDR3 length equals 11 residues.

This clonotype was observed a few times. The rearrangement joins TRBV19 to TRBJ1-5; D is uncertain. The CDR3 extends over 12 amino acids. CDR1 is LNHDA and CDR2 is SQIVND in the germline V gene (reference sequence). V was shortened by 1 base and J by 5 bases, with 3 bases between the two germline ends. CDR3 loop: CASSIGDQPQHF. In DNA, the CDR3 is TGTGCCAGTAGTATAGGGGATCAGCCCCAGCATTTT.

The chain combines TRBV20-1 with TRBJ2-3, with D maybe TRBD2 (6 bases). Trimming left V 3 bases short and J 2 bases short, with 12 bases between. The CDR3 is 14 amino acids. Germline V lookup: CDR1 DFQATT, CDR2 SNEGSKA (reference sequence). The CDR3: CSASNAGTTDTQYF. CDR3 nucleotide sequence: TGCAGTGCTAGTAACGCGGGGACCACAGATACGCAGTATTTT.

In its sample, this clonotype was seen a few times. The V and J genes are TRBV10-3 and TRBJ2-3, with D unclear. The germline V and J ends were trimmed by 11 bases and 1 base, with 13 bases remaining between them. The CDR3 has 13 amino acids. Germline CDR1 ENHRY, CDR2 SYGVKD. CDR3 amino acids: CASKGGGTDTQYF. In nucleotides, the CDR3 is TGTGCCTCCAAGGGCGGAGGCACAGATACGCAGTATTTT.

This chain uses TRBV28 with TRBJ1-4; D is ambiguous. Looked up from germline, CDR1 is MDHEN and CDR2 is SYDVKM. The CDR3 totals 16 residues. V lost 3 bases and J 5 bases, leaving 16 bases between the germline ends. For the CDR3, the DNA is TGTGCCAGCAGTTTCACGTCGACGACACAGAATGAAAAACTGTTTTTT. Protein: CASSFTSTTQNEKLFF. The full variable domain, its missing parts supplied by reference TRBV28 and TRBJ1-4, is DVKVTQSSRYLVKRTGEKVFLECVQDMDHENMFWYRQDPGLGLRLIYFSYDVKMKEKGDIPEGYSVSREKKERFSLILESASTNQTSMYLCASSFTSTTQNEKLFFGSGTQLSVL.

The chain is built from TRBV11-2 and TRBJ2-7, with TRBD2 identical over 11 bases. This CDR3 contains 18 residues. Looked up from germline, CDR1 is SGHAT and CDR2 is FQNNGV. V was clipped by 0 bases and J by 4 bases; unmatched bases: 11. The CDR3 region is CASSLELAGGNPYYEQYF. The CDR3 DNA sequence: TGTGCCAGCAGCTTAGAGCTAGCGGGAGGCAACCCATATTACGAGCAGTACTTC.

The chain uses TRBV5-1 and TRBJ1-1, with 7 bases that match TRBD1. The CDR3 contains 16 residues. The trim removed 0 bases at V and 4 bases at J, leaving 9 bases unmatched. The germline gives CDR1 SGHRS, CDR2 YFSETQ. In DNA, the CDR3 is TGCGCCAGCAGCTTGGGCGACAGGGTTTATTCCACTGAAGCTTTCTTT. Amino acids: CASSLGDRVYSTEAFF.

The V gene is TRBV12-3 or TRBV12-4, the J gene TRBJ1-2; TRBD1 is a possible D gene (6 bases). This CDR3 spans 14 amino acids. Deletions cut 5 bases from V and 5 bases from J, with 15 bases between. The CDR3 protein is CASSLRTDLYGYTF. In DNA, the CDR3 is TGTGCCAGCAGTCTTAGGACAGATCTTTATGGCTACACCTTC.

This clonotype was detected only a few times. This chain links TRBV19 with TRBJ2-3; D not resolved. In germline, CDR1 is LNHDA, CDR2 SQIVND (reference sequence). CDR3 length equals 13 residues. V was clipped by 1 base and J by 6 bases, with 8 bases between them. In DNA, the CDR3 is TGTGCCAGTAGTATAGGGGTCAGGGATACGCAGTATTTT. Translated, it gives CASSIGVRDTQYF.

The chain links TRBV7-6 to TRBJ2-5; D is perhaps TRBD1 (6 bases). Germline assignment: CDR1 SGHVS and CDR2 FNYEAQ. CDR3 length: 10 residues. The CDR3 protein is CVRGKETQYF. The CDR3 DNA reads TGTGTCAGGGGCAAAGAGACCCAGTACTTC.

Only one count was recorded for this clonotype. As DNA, the CDR3 is TGTGCCAGCAGCGGGCTGACAGGGGTTACTGAAGCTTTCTTT. This encodes CASSGLTGVTEAFF. The chain is built from TRBV5-5 and TRBJ1-1; the match to TRBD1 covers 8 bases. The germline CDR1 and CDR2 sequences are SGHKS and YYEKEE (reference sequence). V was clipped by 4 bases and J by 5 bases; unmatched bases: 7. The CDR3 consists of 14 residues.

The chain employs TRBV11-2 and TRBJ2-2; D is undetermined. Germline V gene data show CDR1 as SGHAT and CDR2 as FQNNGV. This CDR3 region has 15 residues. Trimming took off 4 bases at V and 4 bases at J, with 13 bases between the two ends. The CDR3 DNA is TGTGCCAGCAGCTCACCTCAAGTGGGCACCGGGGAGCTGTTTTTT. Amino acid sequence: CASSSPQVGTGELFF.

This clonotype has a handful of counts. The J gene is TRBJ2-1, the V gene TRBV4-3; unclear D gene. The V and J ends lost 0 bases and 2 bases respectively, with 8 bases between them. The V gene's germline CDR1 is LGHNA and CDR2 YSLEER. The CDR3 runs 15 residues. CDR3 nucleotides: TGCGCCAGCAGCCAAGATGATGGAGCCTACAATGAGCAGTTCTTC. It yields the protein CASSQDDGAYNEQFF.

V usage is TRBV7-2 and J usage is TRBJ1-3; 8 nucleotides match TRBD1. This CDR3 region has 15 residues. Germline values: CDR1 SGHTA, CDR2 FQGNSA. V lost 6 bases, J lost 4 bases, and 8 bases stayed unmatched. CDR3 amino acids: CASRDQTGVGNTIYF. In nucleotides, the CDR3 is TGTGCCAGCAGGGACCAGACAGGGGTCGGAAACACCATATATTTT.